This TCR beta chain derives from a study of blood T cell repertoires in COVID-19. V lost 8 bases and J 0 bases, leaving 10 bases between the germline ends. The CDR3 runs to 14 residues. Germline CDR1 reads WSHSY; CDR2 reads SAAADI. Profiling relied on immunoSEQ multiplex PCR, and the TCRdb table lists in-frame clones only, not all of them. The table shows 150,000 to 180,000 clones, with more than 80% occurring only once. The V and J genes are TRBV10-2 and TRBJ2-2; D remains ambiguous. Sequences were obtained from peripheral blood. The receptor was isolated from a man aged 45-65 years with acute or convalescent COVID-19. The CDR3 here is CASLFNTNTGELFF. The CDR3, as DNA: TGCGCCAGCCTTTTTAATACGAACACCGGGGAGCTGTTTTTT.